These 29 T cell receptor beta chains were all obtained from the same sample, sequenced in a study of blood T cell repertoires in COVID-19. Produced via immunoSEQ multiplex PCR; TCRdb's table is partial and in-frame only. The table lists fewer than 250,000 clones, roughly 84% of them singletons. Material for sequencing was PBMCs or T cells enriched from blood (not recorded which). All receptors derive from a woman in her 30s who had been exposed to COVID-19.

There are a few counts of this clone. The rearrangement joins TRBV5-1 to TRBJ1-2; 11 nucleotides align to TRBD1. From germline, CDR1 is SGHRS and CDR2 YFSETQ. The junction had 6 bases not matched to a gene; V was cut back by 4 bases and J by 4 bases. The CDR3 loop spans 15 amino acids. The CDR3 DNA is TGCGCCAGCAGCGTCGGGACAGGGGGGATCTATGGCTACACCTTC. Translation: CASSVGTGGIYGYTF.

The chain joins TRBV5-4 to TRBJ2-5, with no clear D. The CDR3 length is 12 residues. V dropped 5 bases and J dropped 5 bases, with 10 bases sitting between them. Germline V lookup: CDR1 SGHNT, CDR2 YYREEE (reference sequence). CDR3 coding DNA: TGTGCCAGCAGTTTGACGGTGGAGACCCAGTACTTC. It is translated as CASSLTVETQYF. Full variable domain (remainder filled in from reference TRBV5-4 and TRBJ2-5): ETGVTQSPTHLIKTRGQQVTLRCSSQSGHNTVSWYQQALGQGPQFIFQYYREEENGRGNFPPRFSGLQFPNYSSELNVNALELDDSALYLCASSLTVETQYFGPGTRLLVL.

This rearrangement joins TRBV19 to TRBJ1-1; no firm D call. V lost 2 bases, J lost 8 bases, and 15 bases lay in between. This CDR3 has 14 amino acids. Germline V gives CDR1 LNHDA, CDR2 SQIVND (reference sequence). The CDR3 sequence: CASSIRGGISEAFF. CDR3 nucleotides: TGTGCCAGTAGTATACGAGGAGGCATAAGCGAAGCTTTCTTT. The variable domain in full, with the rest retrieved from reference TRBV19 and TRBJ1-1, is DGGITQSPKYLFRKEGQNVTLSCEQNLNHDAMYWYRQDPGQGLRLIYYSQIVNDFQKGDIAEGYSVSREKKESFPLTVTSAQKNPTAFYLCASSIRGGISEAFFGQGTRLTVV.

The chain combines TRBV9 with TRBJ1-2; 10 bases agree with TRBD1. J gave up 0 bases and V 6 bases, and 11 bases lay outside the gene matches. CDR1 and CDR2 (germline): SGDLS, YYNGEE. The CDR3 has 17 amino acids. The CDR3 nucleotides read TGTGCCAGCACCGAAACCGGGACAGGGGTCGCTAACTATGGCTACACCTTC. It specifies CASTETGTGVANYGYTF.

The gene calls are TRBV5-1 and TRBJ1-5, with unresolved D. The V end lost 0 bases, the J end lost 3 bases, and 10 bases lay between the germline ends. The germline gives CDR1 SGHRS, CDR2 YFSETQ. CDR3 length: 15 amino acids. In DNA form, the CDR3 reads TGCGCCAGCAGCTTGGCGGGGAGTTACAATCAGCCCCAGCATTTT. Translation gives CASSLAGSYNQPQHF.

This chain connects TRBV6-5 to TRBJ2-5; TRBD1 aligns across 7 bases. Trimming cost V 0 bases and J 2 bases; bases outside gene matches: 6. CDR3 length: 16 residues. The germline gives CDR1 MNHEY, CDR2 SVGAGI. CDR3 residues: CASSYSFRGKQETQYF. Here the CDR3 DNA reads TGTGCCAGCAGTTACTCCTTCAGGGGGAAGCAAGAGACCCAGTACTTC.

The V gene is TRBV6-5, the J gene TRBJ2-1; 13 nucleotides line up with TRBD2. V lost 6 bases to trimming and J lost 10 bases; unmatched junction nucleotides: 9. The CDR3 sequence is 15 residues long. Germline assignment: CDR1 MNHEY and CDR2 SVGAGI. The CDR3 sequence: CASRVGTSGVGEQFF. In nucleotides, the CDR3 is TGTGCCAGCAGAGTGGGGACTAGCGGGGTAGGGGAGCAGTTCTTC.

The chain uses TRBV4-1 and TRBJ2-7; D might be TRBD1 (7 bases). From germline, CDR1 is MGHRA and CDR2 YSYEKL. This CDR3 spans 14 amino acids. V lost 0 bases, J lost 3 bases, and 9 bases lay in between. In nucleotides, the CDR3 is TGCGCCAGCAGCCAAGATCAGGGGGGCTACGAGCAGTACTTC. This encodes CASSQDQGGYEQYF.

The rearrangement uses TRBV7-9 and TRBJ1-2; tentative D call: TRBD1 (6 bases). Trimming took off 5 bases at V and 2 bases at J, with 15 bases between the two ends. Germline assignment: CDR1 SEHNR and CDR2 FQNEAQ (reference sequence). CDR3 length: 15 amino acids. CDR3 DNA sequence: TGTGCCAGCAGCCCAGAGGCAGGGGTAAACTATGGCTACACCTTC. Translation gives CASSPEAGVNYGYTF.

This clone occurred a few times. V and J are TRBV10-3 and TRBJ2-3; perhaps TRBD1 as D (6 bases). CDR1 and CDR2 from the germline V gene are ENHRY and SYGVKD. The ends were cut back, 2 bases at V and 2 bases at J, with 17 bases in the middle. The CDR3 covers 17 residues. The CDR3 sequence: CAISEGGRGQFTDTQYF. As DNA, the CDR3 is TGTGCCATCAGTGAGGGGGGCCGCGGACAGTTCACAGATACGCAGTATTTT.

This chain links TRBV2 with TRBJ2-2, with D tentatively TRBD1 (6 bases). The CDR3 length is 15 residues. Germline loops: CDR1 SNHLY, CDR2 FYNNEI. V lost 6 bases, J lost 5 bases, and 16 bases lay in between. CDR3 nucleotides: TGTGCCAGCAGGGAGTCGGTAACAGGGACCGGGGAGCTGTTTTTT. Translation: CASRESVTGTGELFF.

The chain employs TRBV28 and TRBJ1-5; no clear D gene. CDR3 length: 13 amino acids. Trimming cost V 2 bases and J 7 bases, with 9 bases left between them. Per the germline V gene, CDR1 is MDHEN and CDR2 is SYDVKM. The CDR3 protein is CASSLELGQPQHF. CDR3 bases: TGTGCCAGCAGTTTAGAGTTGGGCCAGCCCCAGCATTTT.

V is TRBV30 and J is TRBJ1-2; TRBD1 might be the D (5 bases). CDR1 and CDR2 (germline): GTSNPN, SVGIG (reference sequence). Trimming shortened V by 0 bases and J by 12 bases, and 20 bases separated the two germline ends. The CDR3 runs to 14 residues. The CDR3 DNA reads TGTGCCTGGAGTGTATCCCTCCGGGGGGTTAAGGACACCTTC. Amino acids: CAWSVSLRGVKDTF.

The genes are TRBV30 and TRBJ1-3, with D possibly TRBD1 on 6 matching bases. V was shortened by 5 bases and J by 2 bases, with 16 bases between the two germline ends. CDR3 length: 15 amino acids. CDR1 GTSNPN and CDR2 SVGIG come from the germline V gene (reference sequence). CDR3 in DNA: TGTGCCTGGGCCCGGGAGGGGGGCCCTGGAAACACCATATATTTT. This codes for CAWAREGGPGNTIYF.

The chain is built from TRBV5-1 and TRBJ1-1; a possible D gene is TRBD1 (6 bases). Germline assignment: CDR1 SGHRS and CDR2 YFSETQ. Trimming shortened V by 5 bases and J by 1 base, and 18 bases separated the two germline ends. The CDR3 sequence is 16 residues long. The DNA of the CDR3 is TGCGCCAGCAGGTACGCCGAGAGGGGGACGAACACTGAAGCTTTCTTT. Translated, it gives CASRYAERGTNTEAFF.

The rearrangement uses TRBV14 and TRBJ1-6; TRBD1 matches 7 bases. CDR1 and CDR2 from the germline V gene are SGHDN and FVKESK. The J segment lost 5 bases and the V segment lost 2 bases, leaving 6 bases of the junction unmatched. CDR3 length: 16 amino acids. CDR3 sequence reads: CASSQTQGVNNSPLHF. DNA for the CDR3: TGTGCCAGCAGCCAAACGCAGGGGGTCAATAATTCACCCCTCCACTTT.

The chain links TRBV7-3 to TRBJ2-1; a weak D match, TRBD1 (6 bases). CDR1 and CDR2 from the germline V gene are SGHTA and FQGTGA. The length of the CDR3 is 16 residues. The V end lost 5 bases, the J end lost 0 bases, and 14 bases lay between the germline ends. CDR3 sequence: CASSPGVSSSYNEQFF. The CDR3 DNA follows: TGTGCCAGCAGCCCAGGGGTGTCGAGCTCCTACAATGAGCAGTTCTTC.

V and J are TRBV4-1 and TRBJ2-1; 14 bases map to TRBD2. This CDR3 region has 16 residues. Per germline, CDR1 MGHRA and CDR2 YSYEKL. Germline trimming cut 4 bases from V and 5 bases from J; bases unmatched to any gene: 4. CDR3 sequence: CASSPGLAGGHNEQFF. CDR3 in DNA: TGCGCCAGCAGCCCTGGACTAGCGGGGGGTCACAATGAGCAGTTCTTC.

The chain combines TRBV6-1 with TRBJ2-7; D remains ambiguous. V was trimmed by 0 bases and J by 1 base, leaving 13 bases between them. Germline V gives CDR1 MNHNS, CDR2 SASEGT. The CDR3 contains 16 residues. CDR3: CASSEALGLKSYEQYF. The DNA of the CDR3 is TGTGCCAGCAGTGAAGCGCTCGGGTTGAAGTCCTACGAGCAGTACTTC.

This clone has only a few counts. This chain uses TRBV6-2 or TRBV6-3 with TRBJ2-3, with D possibly matching TRBD2 (6 bases). Between the trimmed V and J ends, which lost 2 bases and 1 base, there was a span of 13 bases. There are 16 residues in the CDR3. CDR1 and CDR2 (germline): MNHEY, SVGEGT. In nucleotides, the CDR3 is TGTGCCAGCAGTTACCCCCCCGGGAGAGGCACAGATACGCAGTATTTT. Translation gives CASSYPPGRGTDTQYF.

This chain joins TRBV4-3 and TRBJ2-7, with 7 positions matching TRBD2. The junction had 9 bases not matched to a gene; V was cut back by 0 bases and J by 1 base. The CDR3 has 17 amino acids. CDR1 and CDR2 (germline): LGHNA, YSLEER. The CDR3 DNA follows: TGCGCCAGCAGCCAAGATTGGGAGGGAGGGGTTTCCTACGAGCAGTACTTC. It specifies CASSQDWEGGVSYEQYF.

This rearrangement joins TRBV19 to TRBJ1-1; TRBD1 might be the D (6 bases). Germline V gives CDR1 LNHDA, CDR2 SQIVND (reference sequence). This CDR3 comprises 15 residues. V was shortened by 3 bases and J by 0 bases, with 11 bases between the two germline ends. CDR3 loop: CASSIAAGVNTEAFF. CDR3 coding DNA: TGTGCCAGTAGTATCGCGGCAGGGGTGAACACTGAAGCTTTCTTT.

A few counts support this clone. V usage is TRBV23-1 and J usage is TRBJ1-5; TRBD1 might be the D (5 bases). TRBV23-1 is reported as an ORF; its role is uncertain. CDR3 size: 17 residues. V dropped 0 bases and J dropped 0 bases, with 12 bases sitting between them. Written as DNA, the CDR3 is TGCGCCAGCAGTCAATCTAAGGGGTGTCGTAGCAATCAGCCCCAGCATTTT. Its protein is CASSQSKGCRSNQPQHF.

V is TRBV4-3 and J is TRBJ1-5; D gene uncertain. Germline V gene data show CDR1 as LGHNA and CDR2 as YSLEER. This CDR3 region has 15 residues. V lost 0 bases and J lost 0, with 6 bases in between. The chain's CDR3 is CASSQDRTSNQPQHF. In DNA form, the CDR3 reads TGCGCCAGCAGCCAAGATAGAACTAGCAATCAGCCCCAGCATTTT.

The chain employs TRBV12-3 or TRBV12-4 and TRBJ1-2; the match to TRBD1 covers 8 bases. V lost 6 bases and J lost 6; bases outside the gene matches: 6. There are 13 residues in the CDR3. CDR3 region: CASSRDRLNGYTF. The CDR3, as DNA: TGTGCCAGCAGCCGGGACAGGCTGAATGGCTACACCTTC.

The rearrangement uses TRBV9 and TRBJ2-7, with a tentative D call TRBD2 (5 bases). CDR3 length: 14 amino acids. Per germline, CDR1 SGDLS and CDR2 YYNGEE. Trimming pared 3 bases from V and 3 bases from J, leaving 13 bases between. CDR3 in DNA: TGTGCCAGCAGCGCAGAGCAACTAGGCTACGAGCAGTACTTC. Translated, it gives CASSAEQLGYEQYF.

Comments on this clone: The junction does not match germline at one end; this may be a read error. The J gene is TRBJ2-5, the V gene TRBV19, with 7 bases matching TRBD1. This CDR3 is built from 13 residues. Germline V gene lookup returns CDR1 LNHDA and CDR2 SQIVND (reference sequence). The CDR3 DNA sequence: TGTGCCAGTAGTGTAGACAGGGAAGAGACCCAGTACTTC. This codes for CASSVDREETQYF.

The chain has TRBV28 and TRBJ1-5, with D perhaps matching TRBD1 (6 bases). Trimming shortened V by 7 bases and J by 0 bases, and 25 bases separated the two germline ends. CDR3 length: 19 amino acids. Germline values: CDR1 MDHEN, CDR2 SYDVKM. The DNA of the CDR3 is TGTGCCAGCACCTCACATGGGGCAGGGGACGTTTATAGCAATCAGCCCCAGCATTTT. It codes for CASTSHGAGDVYSNQPQHF.

V usage is TRBV12-5 and J usage is TRBJ2-7, with D possibly TRBD1 on 5 matching bases. This CDR3 is built from 15 residues. The germline V and J ends were trimmed by 3 bases and 1 base, with 13 bases remaining between them. Looked up from germline, CDR1 is LGHNT and CDR2 is FRNRAP. CDR3 sequence reads: CASGFGTGPSYEQYF. The CDR3 nucleotides are TGTGCTAGTGGTTTCGGTACAGGCCCTTCCTACGAGCAGTACTTC.